These 24 T cell receptor beta chains came from one sample sequenced in a study of T cell responses to AZD1222 COVID-19 vaccine. Profiling relied on immunoSEQ multiplex PCR, and the TCRdb table lists in-frame clones only, not all of them. This sample has about 110,000 clones; 70% to 90% occur once, and the top ten carry roughly 15%. The sequences come from peripheral blood, collected 28 days after the second AZD1222 dose. These receptors came from an adult who received the AZD1222 COVID-19 vaccine.

This clone was recorded once. The rearrangement uses TRBV28 and TRBJ1-2; TRBD1 agrees at 7 bases. CDR3 length: 13 residues. CDR1 is MDHEN and CDR2 is SYDVKM in the germline V gene. The junction had 4 bases not matched to a gene; V was cut back by 7 bases and J by 2 bases. Here the CDR3 DNA reads TGTGCCAGCACCATACAGGGGAACTATGGCTACACCTTC. Its protein is CASTIQGNYGYTF.

This rearrangement joins TRBV13 to TRBJ2-2, with TRBD2 matching over 8 bases. The ends lost 2 bases at V and 4 bases at J; junction bases unmatched: 6. Germline V gene sequence: CDR1 PRHDT, CDR2 FYEKMQ (reference sequence). This CDR3 has 16 amino acids. The CDR3 sequence: CASSLPSGGATGELFF. In DNA, the CDR3 is TGTGCCAGCAGCTTACCTTCCGGGGGGGCCACCGGGGAGCTGTTTTTT.

A word on this clone: The sample holds other DNA sequences that translate to the same CDR3. The rearrangement uses TRBV2 and TRBJ2-1; D might be TRBD1 (6 bases). The CDR3 is 13 amino acids. Germline lookup yields CDR1 SNHLY and CDR2 FYNNEI. V was clipped by 6 bases and J by 4 bases, with 10 bases between them. CDR3 residues: CASSSRGYNEQFF. CDR3 DNA: TGTGCCAGCAGCTCCAGGGGATACAATGAGCAGTTCTTC.

V is TRBV13 and J is TRBJ1-5; D remains unclear. The CDR3 has 14 residues. The germline V and J ends were trimmed by 5 bases and 0 bases, with 8 bases remaining between them. The V gene's germline CDR1 is PRHDT and CDR2 FYEKMQ (reference sequence). The CDR3 region is CASSIGPSNQPQHF. The CDR3 DNA reads TGTGCCAGCAGCATCGGACCTAGCAATCAGCCCCAGCATTTT.

In the case of this clone: The germline gene is not matched at one end of the junction; a read error may be the cause. The genes are TRBV2 and TRBJ1-2, with D perhaps matching TRBD1 (5 bases). CDR3 length: 12 residues. Germline values: CDR1 SNHLY, CDR2 FYNNEI. This CDR3 reads CASSGGRDGGAF. The CDR3 DNA is TGTGCCAGCAGCGGGGGGAGGGACGGCGGCGCCTTC.

CDR3 loop: CASLGGYPDTQYF. CDR3 sequence (DNA): TGTGCCAGCCTGGGCGGATACCCAGATACGCAGTATTTT. The chain couples TRBV11-3 to TRBJ2-3; D is unresolved. The ends were cut back, 8 bases at V and 4 bases at J, with 13 bases in the middle. The CDR3 extends over 13 amino acids. In germline, CDR1 is SGHNT, CDR2 YENEEA.

The chain is built from TRBV3-1 (or the pseudogene TRBV3-2) and TRBJ1-4; no reliable D call. Trimming took off 5 bases at V and 4 bases at J, with 20 bases between the two ends. The CDR3 length is 17 residues. Germline CDR1 and CDR2: LGHDT and YNNKEL (reference sequence). The CDR3 region is CASSNTPWTKDNEKLFF. DNA for the CDR3: TGTGCCAGCAGCAATACACCCTGGACCAAGGATAATGAAAAACTGTTTTTT.

V usage is TRBV2 and J usage is TRBJ2-1, with a tentative D call TRBD2 (6 bases). V lost 6 bases, J lost 0 bases, and 15 bases lay in between. The CDR3 length is 16 residues. Germline assignment: CDR1 SNHLY and CDR2 FYNNEI. CDR3 sequence: CASSRRGRSSYNEQFF. In DNA form, the CDR3 reads TGTGCCAGCAGCCGGCGGGGCCGTAGCTCCTACAATGAGCAGTTCTTC.

CDR3 region: CASSSMGLVDYGYTF. CDR3 in DNA: TGTGCCAGCAGCTCCATGGGACTTGTCGACTATGGCTACACCTTC. This chain connects TRBV5-4 to TRBJ1-2, with a weak D call TRBD1 (5 bases). V gave up 3 bases and J gave up 3 bases, with 15 bases separating them. Germline-derived CDR1 and CDR2 are SGHNT and YYREEE (reference sequence). CDR3 length equals 15 residues.

The CDR3 DNA is TGTGCCAGCAGCCCCCGCCAGGACAGGATTTACAATGAGCAGTTCTTC. This sequence encodes CASSPRQDRIYNEQFF. The chain couples TRBV7-9 to TRBJ2-1; 7 nucleotides agree with TRBD1. The CDR3 has 16 amino acids. Per the germline V gene, CDR1 is SEHNR and CDR2 is FQNEAQ (reference sequence). The trim removed 5 bases at V and 4 bases at J, leaving 11 bases unmatched.

The chain combines TRBV5-1 with TRBJ2-7; D may correspond to TRBD1 or TRBD2 (6 bases each). Trimming left V 4 bases short and J 5 bases short, with 22 bases between. This CDR3 spans 16 amino acids. The germline CDR1 and CDR2 sequences are SGHRS and YFSETQ. CDR3 sequence (DNA): TGCGCCAGCAGCCTGGAGGGCGTGGGCAGGGGAAACGAGCAGTACTTC. It is translated as CASSLEGVGRGNEQYF.

The rearrangement joins TRBV5-4 to TRBJ2-1; maybe TRBD1 (6 bases). Germline V CDR1 and CDR2: SGHNT, YYREEE (reference sequence). V lost 5 bases and J lost 2, with 8 bases in between. The CDR3 has 13 amino acids. CDR3 sequence: CASRGDTYNEQFF. The CDR3 bases are TGTGCCAGCAGGGGGGACACCTACAATGAGCAGTTCTTC. Full variable domain (missing parts from reference TRBV5-4 and TRBJ2-1): ETGVTQSPTHLIKTRGQQVTLRCSSQSGHNTVSWYQQALGQGPQFIFQYYREEENGRGNFPPRFSGLQFPNYSSELNVNALELDDSALYLCASRGDTYNEQFFGPGTRLTVL.

V gene TRBV6-5 combines with J gene TRBJ1-1; TRBD1 aligns across 7 bases. CDR3 size: 15 residues. Per the germline V gene, CDR1 is MNHEY and CDR2 is SVGAGI. V lost 4 bases, J lost 5 bases, and 10 bases stayed unmatched. The CDR3 loop reads CASSFQQGQKTEAFF. CDR3 coding DNA: TGTGCCAGCAGTTTTCAACAGGGGCAGAAGACTGAAGCTTTCTTT.

The chain recombines TRBV4-1 with TRBJ2-1; D is undetermined. The V and J ends lost 0 bases and 2 bases respectively, with 5 bases between them. The CDR3 is 14 residues long. The germline CDR1 and CDR2 sequences are MGHRA and YSYEKL. The DNA for the CDR3 is TGCGCCAGCAGCCAAGATACAGCCTACAATGAGCAGTTCTTC. Its translation is CASSQDTAYNEQFF.

The V and J genes are TRBV24-1 and TRBJ1-3; D call uncertain. This CDR3 comprises 12 residues. Between the trimmed V and J ends, which lost 9 bases and 4 bases, there was a span of 9 bases. Germline CDR1 and CDR2: KGHDR and SFDVKD. The CDR3, as DNA: TGTGCCACCGCGGGAAACGGAAACACCATATATTTT. It translates to CATAGNGNTIYF.

This clone has more than one count but fewer than ten. The chain joins TRBV7-8 to TRBJ2-7; D gene uncertain. From germline, CDR1 is SGHVS and CDR2 FQNEAQ. The CDR3 totals 13 residues. The V end lost 4 bases, the J end lost 3 bases, and 10 bases lay between the germline ends. CDR3 region: CASSSYPNYEQYF. DNA of the CDR3: TGTGCCAGCAGCTCGTACCCCAACTACGAGCAGTACTTC.

The chain combines TRBV3-1 (or the pseudogene TRBV3-2) with TRBJ2-3; 10 bases are shared with TRBD2. CDR3 length equals 15 residues. CDR1 LGHDT and CDR2 YNNKEL come from the germline V gene (reference sequence). V dropped 8 bases and J dropped 2; count of bases not matched to a gene: 7. CDR3 sequence reads: CASRPSGGVTDTQYF. The CDR3, as DNA: TGTGCCAGCCGACCTAGCGGGGGAGTCACAGATACGCAGTATTTT.

The table lists this clone with a count of one. The chain employs TRBV6-6 and TRBJ1-5; D gene ambiguous. CDR3 length: 13 amino acids. V was cut by 4 bases and J by 6 bases, with 10 bases left in between. CDR1 is MNHNY and CDR2 is SVGAGI in the germline V gene (reference sequence). The chain's CDR3 is CASSWNERQPQHF. The CDR3 bases are TGTGCCAGCAGTTGGAATGAGCGTCAGCCCCAGCATTTT.

The rearrangement uses TRBV6-1 and TRBJ1-6; 7 positions match TRBD1. Trimming cost V 2 bases and J 0 bases; bases outside gene matches: 13. CDR1 MNHNS and CDR2 SASEGT come from the germline V gene. The CDR3 consists of 20 residues. The CDR3 DNA follows: TGTGCCAGCAGTGAATGGGGGACAGTCCCCCGGAGCTCCTATAATTCACCCCTCCACTTT. Its protein product is CASSEWGTVPRSSYNSPLHF.

This sequence joins TRBV5-1 and TRBJ2-3; TRBD2 matches at 8 bases. V lost 4 bases to trimming and J lost 0 bases; unmatched junction nucleotides: 10. The CDR3 totals 17 residues. Germline V lookup: CDR1 SGHRS, CDR2 YFSETQ. CDR3 nucleotide sequence: TGCGCCAGCAGCCTCTCGGGGGGGGACCCTAGCACAGATACGCAGTATTTT. Its translation: CASSLSGGDPSTDTQYF.

V usage is TRBV28 and J usage is TRBJ1-5, with D unresolved. Germline V lookup: CDR1 MDHEN, CDR2 SYDVKM. The V end was cut by 5 bases, the J end by 4 bases, with 21 bases between. This CDR3 has 17 amino acids. CDR3 in DNA: TGTGCCAGCAGTCCCCCCGTAGGCGTGGGATTTAATCAGCCCCAGCATTTT. Translated, it gives CASSPPVGVGFNQPQHF.

The V gene is TRBV19, the J gene TRBJ1-2, with 10 bases aligning to TRBD1. V shed 5 bases, J shed 7 bases, and the junction held 10 bases outside the gene matches. Germline loops: CDR1 LNHDA, CDR2 SQIVND (reference sequence). The CDR3 contains 15 residues. The chain's CDR3 is CASSPGLGQGSGYTF. CDR3 nucleotide sequence: TGTGCCAGTAGTCCGGGCCTGGGACAGGGGTCTGGCTACACCTTC.

This chain links TRBV5-1 with TRBJ2-4; no firm D call. This CDR3 has 16 amino acids. Deletions cut 0 bases from V and 0 bases from J, with 10 bases between. Germline CDR1 is SGHRS and CDR2 is YFSETQ. Here the CDR3 reads CASSLGQFLAKNIQYF. For the CDR3, the DNA is TGCGCCAGCAGCTTGGGTCAATTTTTAGCCAAAAACATTCAGTACTTC.

This chain links TRBV5-1 with TRBJ1-1; 10 positions match TRBD1. Looked up from germline, CDR1 is SGHRS and CDR2 is YFSETQ. CDR3 length equals 15 residues. J gave up 5 bases and V 2 bases, and 6 bases lay outside the gene matches. The CDR3 DNA reads TGCGCCAGCAGCTTCCCCCCGGGACAGGGGACTGAAGCTTTCTTT. Its protein product is CASSFPPGQGTEAFF.